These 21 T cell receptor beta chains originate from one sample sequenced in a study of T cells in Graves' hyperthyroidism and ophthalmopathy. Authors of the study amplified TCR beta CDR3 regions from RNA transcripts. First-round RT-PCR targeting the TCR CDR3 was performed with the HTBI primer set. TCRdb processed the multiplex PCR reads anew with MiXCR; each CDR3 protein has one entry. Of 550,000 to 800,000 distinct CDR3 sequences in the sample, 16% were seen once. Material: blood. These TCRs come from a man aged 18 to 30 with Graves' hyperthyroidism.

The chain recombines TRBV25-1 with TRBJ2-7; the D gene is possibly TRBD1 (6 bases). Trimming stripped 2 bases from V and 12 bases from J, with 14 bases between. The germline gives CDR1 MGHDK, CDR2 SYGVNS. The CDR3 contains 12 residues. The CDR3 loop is CASSERTGSRYF. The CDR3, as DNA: TGTGCCAGCAGTGAAAGAACAGGGTCGCGGTACTTC.

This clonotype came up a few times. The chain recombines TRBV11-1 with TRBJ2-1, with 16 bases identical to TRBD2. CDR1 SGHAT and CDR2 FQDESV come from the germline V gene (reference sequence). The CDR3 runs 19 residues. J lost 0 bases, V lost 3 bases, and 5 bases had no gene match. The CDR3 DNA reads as TGTGCCAGCAGCTTGGGGGGACTAGCGGGGGGGATCTCCTACAATGAGCAGTTCTTC. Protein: CASSLGGLAGGISYNEQFF.

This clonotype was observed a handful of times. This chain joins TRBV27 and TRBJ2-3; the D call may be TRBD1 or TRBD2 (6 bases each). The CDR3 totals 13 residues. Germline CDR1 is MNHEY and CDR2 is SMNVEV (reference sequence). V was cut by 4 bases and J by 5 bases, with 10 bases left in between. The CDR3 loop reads CASSSQGGDTQYF. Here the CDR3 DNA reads TGTGCCAGCAGTTCACAGGGAGGAGATACGCAGTATTTT.

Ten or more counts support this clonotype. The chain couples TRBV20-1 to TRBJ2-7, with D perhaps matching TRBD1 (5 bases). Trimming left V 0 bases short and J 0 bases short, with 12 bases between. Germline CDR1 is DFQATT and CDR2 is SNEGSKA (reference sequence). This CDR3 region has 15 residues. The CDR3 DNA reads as TGCAGTGCTAGAGATGGGGCGGAAAGCTCCTACGAGCAGTACTTC. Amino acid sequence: CSARDGAESSYEQYF.

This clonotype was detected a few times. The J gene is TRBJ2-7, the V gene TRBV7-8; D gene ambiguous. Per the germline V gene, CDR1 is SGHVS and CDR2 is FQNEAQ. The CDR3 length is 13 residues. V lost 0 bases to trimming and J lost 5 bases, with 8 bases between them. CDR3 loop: CASSLAASNEQYF. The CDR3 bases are TGTGCCAGCAGCTTAGCTGCTAGTAACGAGCAGTACTTC. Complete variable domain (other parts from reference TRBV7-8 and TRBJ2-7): GAGVSQSPRYKVAKRGQDVALRCDPISGHVSLFWYQQALGQGPEFLTYFQNEAQLDKSGLPSDRFFAERPEGSVSTLKIQRTQQEDSAVYLCASSLAASNEQYFGPGTRLTVT.

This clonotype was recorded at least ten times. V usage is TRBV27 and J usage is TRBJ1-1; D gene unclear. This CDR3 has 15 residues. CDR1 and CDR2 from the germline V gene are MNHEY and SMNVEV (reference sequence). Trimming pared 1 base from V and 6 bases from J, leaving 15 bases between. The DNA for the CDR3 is TGTGCCAGCAGTTTATATAGACTCTCAGCGGCTGAAGCTTTCTTT. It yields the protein CASSLYRLSAAEAFF.

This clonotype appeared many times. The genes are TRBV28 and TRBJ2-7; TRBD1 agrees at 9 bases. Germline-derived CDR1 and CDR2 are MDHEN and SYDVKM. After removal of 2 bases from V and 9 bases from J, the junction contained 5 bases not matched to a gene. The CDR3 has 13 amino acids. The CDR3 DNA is TGTGCCAGCAGTTTACGGGACAGGGAGAGGCAGTACTTC. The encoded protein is CASSLRDRERQYF.

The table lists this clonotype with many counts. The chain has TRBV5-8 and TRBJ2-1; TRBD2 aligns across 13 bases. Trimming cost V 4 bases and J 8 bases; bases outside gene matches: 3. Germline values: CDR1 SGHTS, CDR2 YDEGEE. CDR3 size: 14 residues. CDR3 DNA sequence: TGTGCCAGCAGCCCCGGACTAGCGGGAGATGAGCAGTTCTTC. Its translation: CASSPGLAGDEQFF.

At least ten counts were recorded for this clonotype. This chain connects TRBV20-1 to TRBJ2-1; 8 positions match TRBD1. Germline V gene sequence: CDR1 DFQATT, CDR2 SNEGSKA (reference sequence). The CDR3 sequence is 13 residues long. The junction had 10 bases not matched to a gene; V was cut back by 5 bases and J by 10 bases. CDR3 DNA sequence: TGCAGTGCTCAGCTTGACAGGGGTGGAGAGCAGTTCTTC. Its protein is CSAQLDRGGEQFF.

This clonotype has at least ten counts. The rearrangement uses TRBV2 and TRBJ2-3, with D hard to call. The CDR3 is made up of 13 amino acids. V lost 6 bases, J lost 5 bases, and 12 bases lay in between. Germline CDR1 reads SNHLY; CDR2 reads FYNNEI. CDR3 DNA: TGTGCCAGCAGGGACCCGCCTGGAGATACGCAGTATTTT. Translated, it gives CASRDPPGDTQYF.

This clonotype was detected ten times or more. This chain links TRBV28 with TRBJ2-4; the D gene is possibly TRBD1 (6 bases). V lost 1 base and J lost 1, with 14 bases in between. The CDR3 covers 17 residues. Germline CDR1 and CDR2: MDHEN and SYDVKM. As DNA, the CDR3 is TGTGCCAGCAGTTTATATTCAGGGGTCAAGGCCAAAAACATTCAGTACTTC. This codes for CASSLYSGVKAKNIQYF.

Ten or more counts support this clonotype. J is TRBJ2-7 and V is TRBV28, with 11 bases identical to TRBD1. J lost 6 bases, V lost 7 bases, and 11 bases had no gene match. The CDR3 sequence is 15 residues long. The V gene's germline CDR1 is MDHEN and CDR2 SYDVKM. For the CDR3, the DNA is TGTGCCAGCACGTCAGCGGGGACAGGGGGTCTCGAGCAGTACTTC. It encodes CASTSAGTGGLEQYF.

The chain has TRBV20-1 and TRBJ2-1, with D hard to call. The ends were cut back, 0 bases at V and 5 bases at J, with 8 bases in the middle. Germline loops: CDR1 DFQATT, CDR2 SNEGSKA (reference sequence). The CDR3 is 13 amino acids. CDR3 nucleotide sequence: TGCAGTGCTAGAGATGATTCCCACAATGAGCAGTTCTTC. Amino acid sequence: CSARDDSHNEQFF.

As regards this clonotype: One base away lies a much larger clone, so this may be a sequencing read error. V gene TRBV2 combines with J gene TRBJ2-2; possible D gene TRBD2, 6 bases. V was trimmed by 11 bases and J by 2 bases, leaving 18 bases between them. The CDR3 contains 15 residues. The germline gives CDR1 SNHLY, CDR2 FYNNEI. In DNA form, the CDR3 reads TGTGCCGCAAAAGGACCCGGGACTAACACCGGGGAGCTGTTTTTT. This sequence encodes CAAKGPGTNTGELFF.

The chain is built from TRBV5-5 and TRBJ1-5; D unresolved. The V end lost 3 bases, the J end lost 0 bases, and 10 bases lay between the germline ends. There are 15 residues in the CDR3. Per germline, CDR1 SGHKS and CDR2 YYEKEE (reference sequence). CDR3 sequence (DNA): TGTGCCAGCAGCTCCGGACGGAGTAGCAATCAGCCCCAGCATTTT. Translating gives CASSSGRSSNQPQHF. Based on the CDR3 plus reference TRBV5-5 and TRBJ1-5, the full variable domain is DAGVTQSPTHLIKTRGQQVTLRCSPISGHKSVSWYQQVLGQGPQFIFQYYEKEERGRGNFPDRFSARQFPNYSSELNVNALLLGDSALYLCASSSGRSSNQPQHFGDGTRLSIL.

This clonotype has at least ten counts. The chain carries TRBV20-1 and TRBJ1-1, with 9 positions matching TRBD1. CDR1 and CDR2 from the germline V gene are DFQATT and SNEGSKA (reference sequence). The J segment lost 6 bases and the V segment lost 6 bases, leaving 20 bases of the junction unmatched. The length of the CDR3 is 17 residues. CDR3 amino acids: CSARTGQGRVLPSEAFF. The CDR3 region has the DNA TGCAGTGCCCGAACGGGACAGGGCCGAGTTCTGCCATCTGAAGCTTTCTTT.

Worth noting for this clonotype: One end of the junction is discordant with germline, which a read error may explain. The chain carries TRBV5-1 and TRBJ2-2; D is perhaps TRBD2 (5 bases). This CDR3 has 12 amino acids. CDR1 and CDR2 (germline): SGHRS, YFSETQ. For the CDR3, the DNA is TGTGCCAACCAGCCGGGGACCGGGGAGCTGTTTTTT. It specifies CANQPGTGELFF.

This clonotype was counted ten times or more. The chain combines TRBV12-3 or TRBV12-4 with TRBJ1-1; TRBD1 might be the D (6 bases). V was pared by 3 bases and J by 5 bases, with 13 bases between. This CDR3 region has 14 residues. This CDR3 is CASSFEGGHTEAFF. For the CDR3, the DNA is TGTGCCAGCAGTTTCGAAGGGGGACATACTGAAGCTTTCTTT.

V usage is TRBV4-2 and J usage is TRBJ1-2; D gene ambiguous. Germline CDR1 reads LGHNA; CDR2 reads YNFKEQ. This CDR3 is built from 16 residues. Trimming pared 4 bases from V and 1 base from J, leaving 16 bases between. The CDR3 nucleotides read TGTGCCAGCAGCCTAAGCTCCCCCACAGTTAACTATGGCTACACCTTC. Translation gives CASSLSSPTVNYGYTF.

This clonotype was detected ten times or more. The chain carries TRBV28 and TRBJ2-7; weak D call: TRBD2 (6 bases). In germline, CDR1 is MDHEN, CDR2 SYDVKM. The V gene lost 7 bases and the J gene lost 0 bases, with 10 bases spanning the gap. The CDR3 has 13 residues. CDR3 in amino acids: CASNWRDSYEQYF. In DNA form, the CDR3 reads TGTGCCAGCAATTGGCGGGACTCCTACGAGCAGTACTTC.

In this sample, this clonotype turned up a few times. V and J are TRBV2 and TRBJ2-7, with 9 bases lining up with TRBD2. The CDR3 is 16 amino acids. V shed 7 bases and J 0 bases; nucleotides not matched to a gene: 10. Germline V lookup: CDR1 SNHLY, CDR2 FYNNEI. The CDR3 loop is CASTLALAGSSYEQYF. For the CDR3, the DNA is TGTGCCAGCACCCTCGCACTAGCGGGCAGCTCCTACGAGCAGTACTTC. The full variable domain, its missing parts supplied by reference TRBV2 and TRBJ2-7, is EPEVTQTPSHQVTQMGQEVILRCVPISNHLYFYWYRQILGQKVEFLVSFYNNEISEKSEIFDDQFSVERPDGSNFTLKIRSTKLEDSAMYFCASTLALAGSSYEQYFGPGTRLTVT.